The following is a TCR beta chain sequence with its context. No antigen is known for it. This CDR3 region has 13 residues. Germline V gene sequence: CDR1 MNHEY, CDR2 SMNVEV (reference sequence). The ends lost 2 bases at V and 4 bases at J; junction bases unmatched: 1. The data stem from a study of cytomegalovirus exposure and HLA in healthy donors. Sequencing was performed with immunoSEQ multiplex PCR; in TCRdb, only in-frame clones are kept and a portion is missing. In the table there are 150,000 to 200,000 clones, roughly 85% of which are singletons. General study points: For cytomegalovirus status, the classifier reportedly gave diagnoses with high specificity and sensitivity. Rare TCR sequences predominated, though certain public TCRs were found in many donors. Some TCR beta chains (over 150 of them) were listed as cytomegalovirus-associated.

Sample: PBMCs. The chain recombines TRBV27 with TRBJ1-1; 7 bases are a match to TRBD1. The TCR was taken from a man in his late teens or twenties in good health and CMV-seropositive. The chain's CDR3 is CASSLAGGTEAFF. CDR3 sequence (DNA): TGTGCCAGCAGTTTAGCAGGGGGCACTGAAGCTTTCTTT.